Here is one T cell receptor (beta chain) with its context. These data come from a study of blood T cell repertoires in COVID-19. Generated by immunoSEQ multiplex PCR, the TCRdb table keeps only in-frame clones and is missing some. Here the sample spans roughly 150,000 clones, about 80% being singletons. CDR1 SGHAT and CDR2 FQNNGV come from the germline V gene. J lost 4 bases, V lost 5 bases, and 8 bases had no gene match. The CDR3 totals 15 residues. The origin of this receptor is an elderly woman with acute or convalescent COVID-19. V usage is TRBV11-2 and J usage is TRBJ2-4, with 7 nucleotides matching TRBD1. The sequenced sample consisted of peripheral blood. The CDR3: CASSTTGATKNIQYF. DNA of the CDR3: TGTGCCAGCAGCACCACAGGGGCAACGAAAAACATTCAGTACTTC.